What follows describes a single T cell receptor (beta chain). Its antigen is not identified. The data were produced by immunoSEQ multiplex PCR, yet TCRdb's version contains in-frame clones alone and is incomplete. This table holds tens of thousands of clones, approximately 94% found once. The germline gives CDR1 LNHDA, CDR2 SQIVND (reference sequence). The V and J ends lost 3 bases and 5 bases, in that order; junction bases with no gene match: 5. CDR3 length: 16 amino acids. The sample belongs to a study of PD-1 blockade in classical Hodgkin lymphoma. Study-level points and caveats: Individuals initiating nivolumab under 1 year after ASCT were excluded. Underlying causes for the observed repertoire differences were not defined, possibly disease activity or prior therapy. Complete responders started with a diversity level that resembled newly diagnosed patients at baseline.

Autologous stem cell transplantation was followed by relapse in every patient, and brentuximab vedotin exposure varied. This TCR derives from a human donor with classical Hodgkin lymphoma. The V and J genes are TRBV19 and TRBJ2-3; 13 positions match TRBD2. This specimen was peripheral blood mononuclear cells (PBMCs), taken at baseline. The CDR3 loop reads CASSMTSGGPGDTQYF. CDR3 sequence (DNA): TGTGCCAGTAGTATGACTAGCGGGGGGCCGGGAGATACGCAGTATTTT.